These T cell receptor beta chains were read from a single sample in a study of shared clonotypes between healthy human individuals. Here immunoSEQ multiplex PCR was the method, and the copy in TCRdb shows in-frame clones only, minus some. The table lists 2,100,000 or so clones, around 95% of them singletons, with around 0.13% in the top ten. The sequencing sample was made of naive CD4+ T cells sorted from blood. The receptors were gathered from a young man in good health. Both conserved end residues are part of each CDR3. The D gene is left open where the match is weak. Size tells how often a clone was seen (once, few, many) or the class of an expanded clone, and some rows leave it out.

NA,TRBJ2-7,NA,TRBV5-1,15,CASSLVAGGSYEQYF,TGCGCCAGCAGCTTGGTGGCAGGGGGGTCCTACGAGCAGTACTTC
NA,TRBJ2-2,NA,TRBV19,14,CASSWGPNTGELFF,TGTGCCAGTAGTTGGGGACCAAACACCGGGGAGCTGTTTTTT
NA,TRBJ1-2,NA,TRBV5-6,14,CASSLVGGKGGYTF,TGTGCCAGCAGCTTGGTGGGGGGCAAGGGTGGCTACACCTTC
NA,TRBJ2-3,NA,TRBV7-9,17,CASSLPFGGLGPDTQYF,TGTGCCAGCAGCTTACCTTTTGGCGGCCTTGGGCCAGATACGCAGTATTTT
TRBD1,TRBJ1-2,once,TRBV5-1,15,CASRPTGTGNYGYTF,TGCGCCAGCAGACCGACAGGGACGGGTAACTATGGCTACACCTTC
TRBD2,TRBJ2-5,NA,TRBV19,14,CASTSSGVQETQYF,TGTGCCAGTACGTCTAGCGGGGTCCAAGAGACCCAGTACTTC
NA,TRBJ1-2,NA,TRBV14,14,CASSQDGSGGRYTF,TGTGCCAGCAGCCAAGATGGGTCAGGTGGGCGCTACACCTTC
TRBD1,TRBJ1-3,NA,TRBV11-1,14,CASSDRGAGNTIYF,TGTGCCAGCAGCGACAGGGGAGCTGGAAACACCATATATTTT
NA,TRBJ1-2,NA,TRBV19,15,CASSPQGRTNYGYTF,TGTGCCAGTAGCCCCCAGGGAAGAACTAACTATGGCTACACCTTC
TRBD2,TRBJ2-1,NA,TRBV28,15,CASSLFPGGDYEQFF,TGTGCCAGCAGTTTGTTCCCCGGGGGGGACTATGAGCAGTTCTTC
TRBD1,TRBJ1-5,NA,TRBV19,15,CASSPGTGNNQPQHF,TGTGCCAGTAGTCCGGGGACAGGGAACAATCAGCCCCAGCATTTT
NA,TRBJ2-5,NA,TRBV4-2,14,CASSPTGAQETQYF,TGTGCCAGCAGCCCCACAGGTGCCCAAGAGACCCAGTACTTC
NA,TRBJ1-1,few,TRBV2,13,CASSTQGNTEAFF,TGTGCCAGCAGTACCCAGGGTAACACTGAAGCTTTCTTT
NA,TRBJ1-1,NA,TRBV5-5,13,CASSLARYTEAFF,TGTGCCAGCAGCTTGGCACGGTACACTGAAGCTTTCTTT
NA,TRBJ2-1,NA,TRBV6-1,15,CASRKMTDSYNEQFF,TGTGCCAGCAGAAAGATGACGGACTCCTACAATGAGCAGTTCTTC
TRBD1,TRBJ1-2,NA,TRBV5-4,19,CASSSLSRDRGAEKGGYTF,TGTGCCAGCAGCTCGCTCTCACGTGACAGGGGAGCCGAAAAGGGTGGCTACACCTTC
TRBD1,TRBJ1-2,NA,TRBV6-1,13,CASFPGTAYGYTF,TGTGCCAGCTTTCCCGGGACAGCTTATGGCTACACCTTC
NA,TRBJ1-2,NA,TRBV2,12,CASKKGGGGYTF,TGTGCCAGCAAGAAAGGGGGAGGTGGCTACACCTTC
NA,TRBJ1-6,NA,TRBV5-8,16,CASSFRQARDNSPLHF,TGTGCCAGCAGCTTCCGGCAGGCGCGTGATAATTCACCCCTCCACTTT
TRBD2,TRBJ2-1,NA,TRBV6-6,11,CATGLADPLFF,TGTGCCACCGGACTAGCCGACCCTTTGTTCTTC
NA,TRBJ1-1,NA,TRBV29-1,13,CSVGAIGNTEAFF,TGCAGCGTTGGGGCCATCGGAAACACTGAAGCTTTCTTT
TRBD2,TRBJ2-3,NA,TRBV5-6,16,CASSLLASGSTDTQYF,TGTGCCAGCAGCTTGTTGGCTAGCGGTAGCACAGATACGCAGTATTTT
TRBD2,TRBJ2-1,NA,TRBV11-3,18,CASSLDSSGRSSYNEQFF,TGTGCCAGCAGCTTAGATAGTAGCGGGAGGAGCTCCTACAATGAGCAGTTCTTC
TRBD1,TRBJ1-6,NA,TRBV2,16,CASSGTGVTYNSPLHF,TGTGCCAGCAGTGGGACAGGGGTCACCTATAATTCACCCCTCCACTTT